This entry is about one T cell receptor beta chain. This entry is derived from a study of technical replicates of blood from a few donors. Germline assignment: CDR1 SEHNR and CDR2 FQNEAQ (reference sequence). The CDR3 is made up of 15 amino acids. V gave up 5 bases and J gave up 7 bases, with 18 bases separating them. The protocol was immunoSEQ multiplex PCR, while the TCRdb copy is restricted to in-frame clones and leaves out a portion. The repertoire has more than 65,000 clones, about 96% of them found once; the top ten carry roughly 0.35%. Material: T cells isolated from PBMCs. This receptor was taken from a human donor in good health. The chain employs TRBV7-9 and TRBJ2-4; a possible D gene is TRBD2 (5 bases). The CDR3 region is CASSQILLGSNIQYF. CDR3 sequence (DNA): TGTGCCAGCAGCCAGATTTTACTAGGATCTAACATTCAGTACTTC.